Here is one TCR beta chain with its context. Libraries were prepared by immunoSEQ multiplex PCR; TCRdb keeps only in-frame clonotypes and omits some of them. The sample lists about 660,000 clones, approximately 87% occurring once. Germline-derived CDR1 and CDR2 are ENHRY and SYGVKD. V was pared by 2 bases and J by 2 bases, with 13 bases between. CDR3 length equals 15 residues. The data were taken from a study of shared T cell receptors in the human thymus. The same specimen was also included in a second study, on human thymus T cells.

The chain recombines TRBV10-3 with TRBJ2-7; D possibly corresponds to TRBD2 (6 bases). Sequences were obtained from thymocytes. The receptor comes from a boy less than two years old with a congenital heart defect. The CDR3, as DNA: TGTGCCATCAGTGAGGGAGGGGAAGGGACCTACGAGCAGTACTTC. Residues: CAISEGGEGTYEQYF.